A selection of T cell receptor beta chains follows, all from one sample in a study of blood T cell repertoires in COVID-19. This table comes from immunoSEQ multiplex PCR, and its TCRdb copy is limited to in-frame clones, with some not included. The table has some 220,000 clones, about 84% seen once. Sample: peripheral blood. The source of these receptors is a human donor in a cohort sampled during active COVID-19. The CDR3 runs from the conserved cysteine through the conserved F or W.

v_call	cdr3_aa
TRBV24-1	CATSQGGSGYTF
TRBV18	CASSPQEGAYIQYF
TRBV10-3	CAISELFSGNTEAFF
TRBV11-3	CASSPAPSGRAYEQFF
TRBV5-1	CASSLGPGQERETQYF
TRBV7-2	CASSKRGGDTQYF
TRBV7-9	CASSRGGGEAFF
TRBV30	CAWRGGLWEF
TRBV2	CASSEEVGHPLYF
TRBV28	CASSLPGTDTQYF
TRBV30	CAWSVLGASGGNEQFF
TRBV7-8	CASSPDSEKLFF
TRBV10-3	CAISESATRYNEQFF
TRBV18	CASSPPPGGGGSYNEQFF